This entry lists 19 T cell receptor beta chains sequenced from one sample in a study of T cell repertoires in cytomegalovirus infection. Each CDR3 protein is one row after TCRdb ran MiXCR on the reads. The sample includes approximately 550,000 distinct CDR3 sequences, about 15% of them seen just once. Sequenced input: CD8+ T cells from PBMCs. These receptors came from a human donor in good health (CMV status not recorded). Some clones in this sample may be carry-over from other donors' samples.

This clonotype was counted only a few times. DNA for the CDR3: TGTGCCAGCAGTTTTTCACCGACAGGGAGCCCAGAGACCCAGTACTTC. Its protein is CASSFSPTGSPETQYF. The chain carries TRBV27 and TRBJ2-5; 7 bases map to TRBD1. Germline-derived CDR1 and CDR2 are MNHEY and SMNVEV (reference sequence). J gave up 4 bases and V 3 bases, and 11 bases lay outside the gene matches. The CDR3 sequence is 16 residues long.

This clonotype was seen a handful of times. The genes are TRBV19 and TRBJ1-1, with 10 bases identical to TRBD1. The CDR3 is 16 amino acids. J lost 0 bases, V lost 3 bases, and 4 bases had no gene match. Germline-derived CDR1 and CDR2 are LNHDA and SQIVND (reference sequence). CDR3 sequence reads: CASSMDRGNMNTEAFF. CDR3 nucleotide sequence: TGTGCCAGTAGTATGGACAGGGGGAATATGAACACTGAAGCTTTCTTT.

The chain recombines TRBV12-3 or TRBV12-4 with TRBJ2-1; 8 nucleotides line up with TRBD1. J lost 3 bases, V lost 6 bases, and 4 bases had no gene match. The CDR3 extends over 14 amino acids. CDR3 loop: CASRETGGYNEQFF. The CDR3 DNA sequence: TGTGCCAGCAGGGAAACAGGGGGCTACAATGAGCAGTTCTTC.

The sample holds many counts of this clonotype. V and J are TRBV12-3 or TRBV12-4 and TRBJ2-7; 7 nucleotides match TRBD2. Trimming at V came to 5 bases and at J to 3 bases, leaving 10 bases not matched to a gene. This CDR3 has 15 residues. CDR3 sequence: CASSPGGGSSYEQYF. CDR3 in DNA: TGTGCCAGCAGTCCCGGGGGAGGGTCCAGCTACGAGCAGTACTTC.

This clonotype was counted many times. The V gene is TRBV6-2 or TRBV6-3, the J gene TRBJ1-1, with D perhaps TRBD1 (5 bases). V was cut by 5 bases and J by 1 base, with 26 bases left in between. Germline assignment: CDR1 MNHEY and CDR2 SVGEGT. This CDR3 is 19 amino acids long. The CDR3 here is CASSPFPALGTEKNTEAFF. CDR3 in DNA: TGTGCCAGCAGTCCTTTCCCGGCCCTGGGGACGGAAAAGAACACTGAAGCTTTCTTT.

The sample holds many counts of this clonotype. In DNA, the CDR3 is TGTGCCAGTAGTATGGCCCGCAATCAGCCCCAGCATTTT. Residues: CASSMARNQPQHF. The chain carries TRBV19 and TRBJ1-5, with D unresolved. The CDR3 extends over 13 amino acids. Trimming shortened V by 3 bases and J by 2 bases, and 5 bases separated the two germline ends. Per the germline V gene, CDR1 is LNHDA and CDR2 is SQIVND (reference sequence).

This clonotype was detected a few times. The chain's CDR3 is CASSLGDRKNIQYF. CDR3 sequence (DNA): TGTGCCAGCAGCTTGGGGGACAGAAAAAACATTCAGTACTTC. The V gene is TRBV5-5, the J gene TRBJ2-4, with 7 nucleotides matching TRBD1. Germline V gene lookup returns CDR1 SGHKS and CDR2 YYEKEE (reference sequence). J gave up 4 bases and V 0 bases, and 1 base lay outside the gene matches. This CDR3 spans 14 amino acids.

This clonotype has ten or more counts. This chain connects TRBV7-9 to TRBJ2-1, with TRBD2 matching over 7 bases. Germline-derived CDR1 and CDR2 are SEHNR and FQNEAQ (reference sequence). V lost 5 bases to trimming and J lost 6 bases; unmatched junction nucleotides: 7. The CDR3 loop spans 14 amino acids. CDR3 sequence reads: CASSPAGLPNEQFF. As DNA, the CDR3 is TGTGCCAGCAGCCCTGCGGGACTACCCAATGAGCAGTTCTTC.

The J gene is TRBJ2-1, the V gene TRBV13; unclear D gene. The CDR3 contains 15 residues. The V gene lost 2 bases and the J gene lost 2 bases, with 10 bases spanning the gap. Germline assignment: CDR1 PRHDT and CDR2 FYEKMQ (reference sequence). CDR3 residues: CASSLMEYAYNEQFF. DNA of the CDR3: TGTGCCAGCAGCTTAATGGAATACGCCTACAATGAGCAGTTCTTC.

In this sample, this clonotype turned up a few times. The rearrangement joins TRBV15 to TRBJ2-5; the D gene could be TRBD1 or TRBD2 (5 bases each). Germline CDR1 LNHNV, CDR2 YYDKDF (reference sequence). CDR3 size: 16 residues. Between the trimmed V and J ends, which lost 9 bases and 0 bases, there was a span of 20 bases. As DNA, the CDR3 is TGTGCCACTCATAGGGGTAGCGACCCGTACCAAGAGACCCAGTACTTC. It is translated as CATHRGSDPYQETQYF.

This clonotype was observed a handful of times. The CDR3 sequence is CASSPRAVGVSYNEQFF. The CDR3, as DNA: TGTGCCAGCAGCCCTCGAGCTGTCGGAGTTTCCTACAATGAGCAGTTCTTC. V gene TRBV7-9 combines with J gene TRBJ2-1; D remains ambiguous. In germline, CDR1 is SEHNR, CDR2 FQNEAQ (reference sequence). The CDR3 contains 17 residues. V was cut by 5 bases and J by 1 base, with 18 bases left in between.

As concerns this clonotype: As the CDR3 is not closed by the conserved phenylalanine or tryptophan, this likely results from a read error. The chain is built from TRBV11-3 and TRBJ2-7; D possibly corresponds to TRBD1 (6 bases). V was shortened by 4 bases and J by 5 bases, with 15 bases between the two germline ends. This CDR3 is 14 amino acids long. Germline-derived CDR1 and CDR2 are SGHNT and YENEEA. The CDR3 DNA follows: TGTGCCAGCAGCTCGGCAGGGGACGTAGACGAGCAGTACTTA. It specifies CASSSAGDVDEQYL.

This clonotype was seen repeatedly, ten times or more. V gene TRBV6-1 combines with J gene TRBJ2-7; possibly TRBD1 for D (6 bases). The germline V and J ends were trimmed by 4 bases and 0 bases, with 10 bases remaining between them. In germline, CDR1 is MNHNS, CDR2 SASEGT. This CDR3 region has 14 residues. The CDR3: CASSATGRSYEQYF. Written as DNA, the CDR3 is TGTGCCAGCAGTGCCACAGGGCGCTCCTACGAGCAGTACTTC.

This clonotype was seen repeatedly, ten times or more. V and J are TRBV7-6 and TRBJ2-7; 8 bases map to TRBD2. Germline V gives CDR1 SGHVS, CDR2 FNYEAQ. V was clipped by 5 bases and J by 5 bases; unmatched bases: 20. The CDR3 length is 18 residues. In nucleotides, the CDR3 is TGTGCCAGCAGCGAAGAGGCGGTTGTCAGCGGGAGTATAAACGAGCAGTACTTC. Translation: CASSEEAVVSGSINEQYF.

This chain uses TRBV6-5 with TRBJ2-7; the D gene is possibly TRBD1 (5 bases). This CDR3 contains 16 residues. In germline, CDR1 is MNHEY, CDR2 SVGAGI. V lost 0 bases and J lost 0, with 12 bases in between. CDR3 in amino acids: CASSYSTGEDSYEQYF. The DNA for the CDR3 is TGTGCCAGCAGTTACTCTACAGGAGAGGACTCCTACGAGCAGTACTTC.

This clonotype was picked up a small number of times. The chain couples TRBV2 to TRBJ2-1; no firm D call. The germline V gene encodes CDR1 SNHLY and CDR2 FYNNEI. Trimming removed 6 bases from V and 3 bases from J, with 12 bases in between. There are 14 residues in the CDR3. As DNA, the CDR3 is TGTGCCAGCAGGGATGGGGATTACTACAATGAGCAGTTCTTC. It codes for CASRDGDYYNEQFF.

The chain joins TRBV20-1 to TRBJ2-3; a possible D gene is TRBD2 (6 bases). There are 13 residues in the CDR3. Germline loops: CDR1 DFQATT, CDR2 SNEGSKA (reference sequence). Trimming pared 5 bases from V and 2 bases from J, leaving 11 bases between. The CDR3 DNA reads TGCAGTGCTTTTAGCGGCAACACAGATACGCAGTATTTT. Translating it yields CSAFSGNTDTQYF.

This clonotype came up many times. CDR3 protein: CASSWPGGDIAYEQYF. The CDR3 region has the DNA TGTGCCAGCAGCTGGCCCGGGGGGGACATAGCCTACGAGCAGTACTTC. The J gene is TRBJ2-7, the V gene TRBV7-2; TRBD2 aligns across 8 bases. The trim removed 4 bases at V and 2 bases at J, leaving 10 bases unmatched. The CDR3 spans 16 residues. Germline CDR1 is SGHTA and CDR2 is FQGNSA.

This clonotype occurred many times. The V and J genes are TRBV6-5 and TRBJ2-7, with 12 bases matching TRBD2. The CDR3 spans 15 residues. Germline V gene lookup returns CDR1 MNHEY and CDR2 SVGAGI. Trimming took 2 bases from V and 4 from J; bases not matched to a gene: 3. The DNA for the CDR3 is TGTGCCAGCAGTTACACCGGGACTAGCGGGTACGAGCAGTACTTC. Amino acid sequence: CASSYTGTSGYEQYF.